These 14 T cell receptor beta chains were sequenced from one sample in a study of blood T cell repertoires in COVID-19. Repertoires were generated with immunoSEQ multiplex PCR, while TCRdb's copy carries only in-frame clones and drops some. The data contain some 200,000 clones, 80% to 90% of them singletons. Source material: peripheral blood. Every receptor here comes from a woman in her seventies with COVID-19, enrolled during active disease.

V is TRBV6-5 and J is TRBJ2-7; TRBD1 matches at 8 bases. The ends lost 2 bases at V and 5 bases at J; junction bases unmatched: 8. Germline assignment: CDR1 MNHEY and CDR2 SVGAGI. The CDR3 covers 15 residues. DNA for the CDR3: TGTGCCAGCAGTTACGGAGCAGGGGGCGGGGACGAGCAGTACTTC. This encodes CASSYGAGGGDEQYF.

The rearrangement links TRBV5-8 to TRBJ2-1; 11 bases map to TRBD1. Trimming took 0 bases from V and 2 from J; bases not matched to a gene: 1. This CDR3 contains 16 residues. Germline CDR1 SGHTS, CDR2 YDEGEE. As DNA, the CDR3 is TGTGCCAGCAGCTTGGGGACAGGGGGCGCCTACAATGAGCAGTTCTTC. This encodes CASSLGTGGAYNEQFF.

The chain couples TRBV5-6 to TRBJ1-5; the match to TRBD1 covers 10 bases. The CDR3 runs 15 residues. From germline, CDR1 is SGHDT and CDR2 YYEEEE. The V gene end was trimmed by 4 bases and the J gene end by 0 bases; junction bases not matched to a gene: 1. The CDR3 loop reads CASSGDRGSNQPQHF. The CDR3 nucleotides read TGTGCCAGCAGCGGGGACAGGGGTAGCAATCAGCCCCAGCATTTT.

Written as DNA, the CDR3 is TGTGCCAGCAGTTTGGGGCGGAGGGGGGGCGAGCAGTACGTC. It specifies CASSLGRRGGEQYV. The V call is TRBV6-2 or TRBV6-3, the J call TRBJ2-7, with D possibly TRBD2 on 7 matching bases. The germline V and J ends were trimmed by 4 bases and 6 bases, with 16 bases remaining between them. There are 14 residues in the CDR3. CDR1 MNHEY and CDR2 SVGEGT come from the germline V gene.

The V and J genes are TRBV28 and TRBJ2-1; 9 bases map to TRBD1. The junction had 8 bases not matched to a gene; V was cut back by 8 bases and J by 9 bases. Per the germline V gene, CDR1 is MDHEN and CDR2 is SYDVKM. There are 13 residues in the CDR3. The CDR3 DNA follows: TGTGCCAGCGGACAGGGGAAAGAAGGTGAGCAGTTCTTC. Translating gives CASGQGKEGEQFF. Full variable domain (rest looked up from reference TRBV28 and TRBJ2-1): DVKVTQSSRYLVKRTGEKVFLECVQDMDHENMFWYRQDPGLGLRLIYFSYDVKMKEKGDIPEGYSVSREKKERFSLILESASTNQTSMYLCASGQGKEGEQFFGPGTRLTVL.

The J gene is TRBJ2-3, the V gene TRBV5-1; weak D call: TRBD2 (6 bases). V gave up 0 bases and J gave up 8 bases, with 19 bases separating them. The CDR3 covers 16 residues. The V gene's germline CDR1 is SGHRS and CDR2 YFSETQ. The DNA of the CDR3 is TGCGCCAGCAGCTTGGAAGTGGCGGGGAATGGAGGTACGCAGTATTTT. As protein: CASSLEVAGNGGTQYF.

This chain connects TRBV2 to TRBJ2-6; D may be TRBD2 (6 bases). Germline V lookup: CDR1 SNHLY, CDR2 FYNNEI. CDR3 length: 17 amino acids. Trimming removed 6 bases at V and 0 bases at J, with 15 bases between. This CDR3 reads CASRGGSLTSGANVLTF. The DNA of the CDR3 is TGTGCCAGCAGGGGAGGCAGTTTAACCTCTGGGGCCAACGTCCTGACTTTC.

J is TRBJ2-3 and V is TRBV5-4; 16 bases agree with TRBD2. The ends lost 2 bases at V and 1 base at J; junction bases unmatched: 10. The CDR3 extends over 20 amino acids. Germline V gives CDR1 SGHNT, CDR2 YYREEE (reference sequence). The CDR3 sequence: CASSFGGTSGRALGTDTQYF. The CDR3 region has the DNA TGTGCCAGCAGCTTTGGAGGGACTAGCGGGAGGGCCTTGGGCACAGATACGCAGTATTTT.

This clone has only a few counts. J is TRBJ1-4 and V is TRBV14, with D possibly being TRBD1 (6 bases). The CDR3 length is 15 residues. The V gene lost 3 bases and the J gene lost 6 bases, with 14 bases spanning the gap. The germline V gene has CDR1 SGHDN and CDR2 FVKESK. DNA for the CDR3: TGTGCCAGCAGCCAGGGGGCCCCGGGGCATGAAAAACTGTTTTTT. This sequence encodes CASSQGAPGHEKLFF.

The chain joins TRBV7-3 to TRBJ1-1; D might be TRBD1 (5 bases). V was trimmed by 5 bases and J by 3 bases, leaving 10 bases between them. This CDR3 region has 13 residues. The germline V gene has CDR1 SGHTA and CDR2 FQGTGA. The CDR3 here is CASSQGRDTEAFF. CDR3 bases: TGTGCCAGCAGCCAGGGCCGTGACACTGAAGCTTTCTTT.

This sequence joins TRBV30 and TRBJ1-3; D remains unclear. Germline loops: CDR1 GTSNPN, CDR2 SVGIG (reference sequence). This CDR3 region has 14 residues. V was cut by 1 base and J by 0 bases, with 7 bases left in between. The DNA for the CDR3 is TGTGCCTGGAGTGGAGGGCTCTCTGGAAACACCATATATTTT. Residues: CAWSGGLSGNTIYF.

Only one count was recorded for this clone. CDR3: CASSRGPFNQPQHF. DNA of the CDR3: TGTGCCAGCAGCCGAGGGCCTTTTAATCAGCCCCAGCATTTT. The J gene is TRBJ1-5, the V gene TRBV7-8; D is undetermined. V gave up 5 bases and J gave up 4 bases, with 12 bases separating them. This CDR3 contains 14 residues. CDR1 is SGHVS and CDR2 is FQNEAQ in the germline V gene. Drawing the rest from reference TRBV7-8 and TRBJ1-5, the complete variable domain is GAGVSQSPRYKVAKRGQDVALRCDPISGHVSLFWYQQALGQGPEFLTYFQNEAQLDKSGLPSDRFFAERPEGSVSTLKIQRTQQEDSAVYLCASSRGPFNQPQHFGDGTRLSIL.

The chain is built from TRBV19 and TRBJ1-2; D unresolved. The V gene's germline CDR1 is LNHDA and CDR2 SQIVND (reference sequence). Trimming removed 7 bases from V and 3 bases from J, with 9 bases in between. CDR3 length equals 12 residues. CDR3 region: CASTNGDYGYTF. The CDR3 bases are TGTGCCAGTACTAACGGGGACTATGGCTACACCTTC.

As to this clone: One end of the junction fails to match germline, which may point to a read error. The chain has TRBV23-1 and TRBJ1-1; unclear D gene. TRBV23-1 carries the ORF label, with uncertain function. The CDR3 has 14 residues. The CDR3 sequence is CASSPRARNPEAFF. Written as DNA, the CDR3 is TGCGCCAGCAGTCCGAGGGCGCGGAACCCTGAAGCTTTCTTT.